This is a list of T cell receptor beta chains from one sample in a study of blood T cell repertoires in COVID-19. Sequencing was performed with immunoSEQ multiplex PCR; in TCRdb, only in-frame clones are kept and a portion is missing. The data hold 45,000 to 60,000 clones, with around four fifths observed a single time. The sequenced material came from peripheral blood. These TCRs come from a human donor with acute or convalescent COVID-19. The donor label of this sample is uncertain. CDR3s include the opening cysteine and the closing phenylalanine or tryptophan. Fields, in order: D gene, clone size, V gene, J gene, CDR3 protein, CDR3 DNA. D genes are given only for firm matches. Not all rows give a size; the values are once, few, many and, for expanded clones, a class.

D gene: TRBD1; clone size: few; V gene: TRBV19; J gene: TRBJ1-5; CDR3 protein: CASRDRGLEQPQHF; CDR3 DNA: TGTGCCAGTAGGGACAGGGGGCTGGAACAGCCCCAGCATTTT
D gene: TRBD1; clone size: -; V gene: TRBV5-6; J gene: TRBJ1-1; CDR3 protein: CASSFQGGLNTEAFF; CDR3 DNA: TGTGCCAGCAGCTTCCAAGGGGGCCTGAACACTGAAGCTTTCTTT
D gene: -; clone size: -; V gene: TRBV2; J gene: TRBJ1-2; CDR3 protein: CASTSTANYGYTF; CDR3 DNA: TGTGCCAGCACCTCGACTGCAAACTATGGCTACACCTTC
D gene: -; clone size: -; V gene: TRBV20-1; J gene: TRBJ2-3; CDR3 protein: CSARMSVTQYF; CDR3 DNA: TGCAGTGCTAGAATGTCGGTTACGCAGTATTTT
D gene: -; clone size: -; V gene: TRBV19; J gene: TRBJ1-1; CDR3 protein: CASSPLLNTEAFF; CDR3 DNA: TGTGCCAGTAGTCCCCTTTTGAACACTGAAGCTTTCTTT
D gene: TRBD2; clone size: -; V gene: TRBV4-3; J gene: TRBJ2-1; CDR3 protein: CASSQDQMSGGHNEQFF; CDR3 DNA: TGCGCCAGCAGCCAAGATCAAATGAGCGGGGGGCACAATGAGCAGTTCTTC
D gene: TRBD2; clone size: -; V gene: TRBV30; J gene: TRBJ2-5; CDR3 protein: CAWTPGLADRQETQYF; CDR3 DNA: TGTGCCTGGACCCCGGGACTAGCGGACCGCCAAGAGACCCAGTACTTC
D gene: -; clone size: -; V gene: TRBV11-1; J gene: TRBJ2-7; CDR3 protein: CASRAMIGSSYEQYF; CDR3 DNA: TGTGCCAGCAGGGCCATGATAGGGAGCTCCTACGAGCAGTACTTC
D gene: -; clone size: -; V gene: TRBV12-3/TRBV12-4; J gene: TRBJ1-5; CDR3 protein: CASSQVYQPQHF; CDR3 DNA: TGTGCCAGCAGTCAGGTTTATCAGCCCCAGCATTTT
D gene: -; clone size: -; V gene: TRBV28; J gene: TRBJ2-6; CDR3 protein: CASDRFSGANVLTF; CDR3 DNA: TGTGCCAGCGACAGGTTCTCTGGGGCCAACGTCCTGACTTTC
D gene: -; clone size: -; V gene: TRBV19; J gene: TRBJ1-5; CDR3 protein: CASSIATAGLGNQPQHF; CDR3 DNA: TGTGCCAGTAGTATAGCTACAGCTGGACTGGGCAATCAGCCCCAGCATTTT
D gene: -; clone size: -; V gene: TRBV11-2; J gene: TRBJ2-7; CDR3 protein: CASSLPNYEQYF; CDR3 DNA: TGTGCCAGCAGCCTACCGAATTACGAGCAGTACTTC
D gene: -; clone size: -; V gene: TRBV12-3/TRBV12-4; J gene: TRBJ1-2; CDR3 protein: CASSSGQRYGYTF; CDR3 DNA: TGTGCCAGCAGTTCAGGGCAACGCTATGGCTACACCTTC
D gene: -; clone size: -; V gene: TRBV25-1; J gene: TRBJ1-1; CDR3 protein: CASSVGGRGTEAFF; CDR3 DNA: TGTGCCAGCAGCGTAGGGGGAAGGGGCACTGAAGCTTTCTTT
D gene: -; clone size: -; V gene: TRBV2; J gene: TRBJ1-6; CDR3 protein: CASSEVRSSYNSPLHF; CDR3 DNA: TGTGCCAGCAGTGAGGTCCGGAGCTCCTATAATTCACCCCTCCACTTT
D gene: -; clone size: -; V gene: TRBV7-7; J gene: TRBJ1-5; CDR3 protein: CASSLVPRDRGSQPQHF; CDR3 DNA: TGTGCTAGCAGCTTAGTTCCGCGGGACCGAGGGAGTCAGCCCCAGCATTTT
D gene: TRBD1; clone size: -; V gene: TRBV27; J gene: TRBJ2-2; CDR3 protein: CASSRSRDRGGTTGELFF; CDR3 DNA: TGTGCCAGCAGCCGGAGCCGGGACAGGGGAGGAACTACCGGGGAGCTGTTTTTT
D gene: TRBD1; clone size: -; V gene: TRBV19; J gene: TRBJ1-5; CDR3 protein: CASSPLETGSNQPQHF; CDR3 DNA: TGTGCCAGTAGCCCTCTAGAGACAGGGAGCAATCAGCCCCAGCATTTT
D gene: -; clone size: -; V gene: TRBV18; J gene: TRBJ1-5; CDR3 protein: CASSPPQSVGSNQPQHF; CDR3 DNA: TGTGCCAGCTCACCACCCCAGTCCGTGGGCAGCAATCAGCCCCAGCATTTT
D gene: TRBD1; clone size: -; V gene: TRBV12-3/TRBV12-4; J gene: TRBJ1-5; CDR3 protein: CASSRTGNQPQHF; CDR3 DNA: TGTGCCAGCAGCCGGACAGGGAATCAGCCCCAGCATTTT
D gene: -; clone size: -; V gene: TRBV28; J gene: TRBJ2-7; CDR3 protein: CASSGGGGKTYEQYF; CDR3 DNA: TGTGCCAGCAGCGGCGGAGGGGGCAAAACCTACGAGCAGTACTTC
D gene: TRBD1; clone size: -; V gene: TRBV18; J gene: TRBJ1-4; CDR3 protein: CASSLFEGDSNEKLFF; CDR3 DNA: TGTGCCAGCTCACTATTTGAAGGGGACAGCAATGAAAAACTGTTTTTT
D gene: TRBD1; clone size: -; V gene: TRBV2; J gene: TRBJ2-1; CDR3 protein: CASRPGQIANEQFF; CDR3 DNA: TGTGCCAGCAGACCGGGACAGATAGCTAATGAGCAGTTCTTC
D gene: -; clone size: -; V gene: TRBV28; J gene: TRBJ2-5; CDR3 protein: CASRRQGTQETQYF; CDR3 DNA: TGTGCCAGCAGGCGTCAGGGGACCCAAGAGACCCAGTACTTC
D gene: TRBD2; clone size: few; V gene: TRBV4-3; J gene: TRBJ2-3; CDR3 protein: CASSHRTSGRVGDTQYF; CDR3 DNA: TGCGCCAGCAGCCACAGGACTAGCGGGAGGGTAGGAGATACGCAGTATTTT
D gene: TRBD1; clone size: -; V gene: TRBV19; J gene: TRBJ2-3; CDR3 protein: CASSIWGQGAWDTQYF; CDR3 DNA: TGTGCCAGTAGTATTTGGGGGCAGGGGGCCTGGGATACGCAGTATTTT
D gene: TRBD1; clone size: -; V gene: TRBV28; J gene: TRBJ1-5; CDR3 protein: CASLVGQGKLGWNQPQHF; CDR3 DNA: TGTGCCAGCCTTGTCGGACAGGGGAAATTGGGTTGGAATCAGCCCCAGCATTTT
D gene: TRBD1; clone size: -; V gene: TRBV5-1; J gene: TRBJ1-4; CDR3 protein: CASSSNPTGPTNEKLFF; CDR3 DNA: TGCGCCAGCAGCTCCAATCCGACAGGGCCGACTAATGAAAAACTGTTTTTT
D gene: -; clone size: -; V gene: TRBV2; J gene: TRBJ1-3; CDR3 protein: CASRLNGNTIYF; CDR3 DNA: TGTGCCAGCAGATTAAATGGAAACACCATATATTTT
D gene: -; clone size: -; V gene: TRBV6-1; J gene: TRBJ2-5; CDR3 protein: CASSEHLGGETQYF; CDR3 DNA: TGTGCCAGCAGTGAACACCTAGGGGGAGAGACCCAGTACTTC
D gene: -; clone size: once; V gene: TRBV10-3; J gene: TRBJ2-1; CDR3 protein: CATTQGTGPQGEQFF; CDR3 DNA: TGTGCCACCACCCAAGGCACAGGACCTCAGGGTGAGCAGTTCTTC
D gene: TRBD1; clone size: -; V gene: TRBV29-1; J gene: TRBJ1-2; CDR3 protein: CSVERGRGGSGYTF; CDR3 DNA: TGCAGCGTTGAGAGAGGGAGAGGGGGCTCTGGCTACACCTTC
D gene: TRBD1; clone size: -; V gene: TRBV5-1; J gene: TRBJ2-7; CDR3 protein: CASSLAGTGGYEQYF; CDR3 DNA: TGCGCCAGCAGCTTGGCCGGGACAGGGGGCTACGAGCAGTACTTC
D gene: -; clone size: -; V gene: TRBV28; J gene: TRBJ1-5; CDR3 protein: CARTGLKPQHF; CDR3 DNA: TGTGCCAGGACAGGTCTTAAGCCCCAGCATTTT
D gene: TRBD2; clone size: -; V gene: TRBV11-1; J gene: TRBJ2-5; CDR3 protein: CASSIAGVETQYF; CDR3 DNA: TGTGCCAGCAGCATAGCGGGAGTTGAGACCCAGTACTTC
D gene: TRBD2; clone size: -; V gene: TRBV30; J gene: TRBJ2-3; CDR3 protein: CAWSATAGGADTQYF; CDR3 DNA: TGTGCCTGGAGTGCAACAGCGGGAGGTGCAGATACGCAGTATTTT
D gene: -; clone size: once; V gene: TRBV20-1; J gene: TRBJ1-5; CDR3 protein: CSASRDITNQPQHF; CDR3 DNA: TGCAGTGCTAGTCGGGACATCACCAATCAGCCCCAGCATTTT
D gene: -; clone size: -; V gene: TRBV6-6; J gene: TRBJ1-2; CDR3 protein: CASSSTDAQGVGGYTF; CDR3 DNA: TGTGCCAGCAGTTCGACGGACGCACAGGGAGTAGGAGGCTACACCTTC
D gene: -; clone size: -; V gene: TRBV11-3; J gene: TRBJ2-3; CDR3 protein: CASSLLGPTDTQYF; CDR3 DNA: TGTGCCAGCAGCTTACTGGGCCCCACAGATACGCAGTATTTT
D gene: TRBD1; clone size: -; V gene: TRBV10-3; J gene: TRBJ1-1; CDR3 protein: CAISEGQGPEAFF; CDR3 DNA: TGTGCCATCAGTGAGGGACAGGGACCTGAAGCTTTCTTT
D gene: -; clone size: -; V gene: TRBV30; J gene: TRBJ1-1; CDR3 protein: CAWSEHEGTEAFF; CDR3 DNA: TGTGCCTGGAGTGAACACGAGGGCACTGAAGCTTTCTTT
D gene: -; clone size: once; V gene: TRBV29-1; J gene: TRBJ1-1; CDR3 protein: CSVGEEAFF; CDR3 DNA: TGCAGCGTTGGGGAGGAAGCTTTCTTT
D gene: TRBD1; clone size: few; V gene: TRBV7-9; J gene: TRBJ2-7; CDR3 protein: CASSSGTGAYEQYF; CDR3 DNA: TGTGCCAGCAGTTCCGGGACAGGGGCCTACGAGCAGTACTTC
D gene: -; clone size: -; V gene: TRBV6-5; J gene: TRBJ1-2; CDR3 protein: CASSPFGGVVSGYTF; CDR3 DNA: TGTGCCAGCAGCCCATTCGGGGGGGTCGTTAGTGGCTACACCTTC
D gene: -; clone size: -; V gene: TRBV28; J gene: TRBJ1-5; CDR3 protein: CASSLPAGDQPQHF; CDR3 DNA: TGTGCCAGCAGTTTACCGGCAGGGGATCAGCCCCAGCATTTT
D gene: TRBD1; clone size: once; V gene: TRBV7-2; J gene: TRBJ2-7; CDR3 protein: CASSLNRDSEQYF; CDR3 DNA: TGTGCCAGCAGCTTAAACAGGGACAGCGAGCAGTACTTC
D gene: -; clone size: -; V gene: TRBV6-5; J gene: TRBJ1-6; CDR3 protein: CASSYGPGALHF; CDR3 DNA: TGTGCCAGCAGTTACGGACCAGGGGCCCTCCACTTT
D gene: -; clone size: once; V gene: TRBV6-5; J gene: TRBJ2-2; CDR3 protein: CASSSQNTGELFF; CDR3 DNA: TGTGCCAGCAGTTCACAGAACACCGGGGAGCTGTTTTTT
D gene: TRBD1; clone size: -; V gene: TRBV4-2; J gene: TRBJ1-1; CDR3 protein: CASSQEGQGYNTEAFF; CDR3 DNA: TGTGCCAGCAGCCAAGAAGGACAGGGCTATAACACTGAAGCTTTCTTT
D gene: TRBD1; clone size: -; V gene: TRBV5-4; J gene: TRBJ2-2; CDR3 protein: CASSLAATGIGELFF; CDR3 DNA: TGTGCCAGCAGCTTGGCCGCGACAGGGATCGGGGAGCTGTTTTTT
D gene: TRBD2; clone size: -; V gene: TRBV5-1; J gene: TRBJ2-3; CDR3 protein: CASSAGTSKDTQYF; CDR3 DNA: TGCGCCAGCAGCGCCGGGACTAGTAAAGATACGCAGTATTTT
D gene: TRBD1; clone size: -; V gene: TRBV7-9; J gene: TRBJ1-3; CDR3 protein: CASTSGTGVGNTIYF; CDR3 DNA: TGTGCCAGCACCTCCGGGACAGGGGTGGGAAACACCATATATTTT
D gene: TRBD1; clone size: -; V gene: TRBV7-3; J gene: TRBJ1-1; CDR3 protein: CASSLQGDTEAFF; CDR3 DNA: TGTGCCAGCAGCCTACAGGGGGACACTGAAGCTTTCTTT